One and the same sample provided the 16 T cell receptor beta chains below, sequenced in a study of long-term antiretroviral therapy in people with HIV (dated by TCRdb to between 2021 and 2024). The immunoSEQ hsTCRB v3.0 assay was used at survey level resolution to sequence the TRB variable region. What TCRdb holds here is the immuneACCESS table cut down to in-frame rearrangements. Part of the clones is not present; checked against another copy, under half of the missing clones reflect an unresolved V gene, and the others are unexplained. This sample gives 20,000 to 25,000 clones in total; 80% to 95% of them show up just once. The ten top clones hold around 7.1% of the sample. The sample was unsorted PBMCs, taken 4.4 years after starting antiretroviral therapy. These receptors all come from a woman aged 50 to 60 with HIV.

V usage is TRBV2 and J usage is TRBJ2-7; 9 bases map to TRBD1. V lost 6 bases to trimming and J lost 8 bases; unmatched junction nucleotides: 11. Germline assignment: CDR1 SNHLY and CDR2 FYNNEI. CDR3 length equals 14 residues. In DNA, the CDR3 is TGTGCCAGCAGGTCGGACAGGGGTGGTGGACAGCAGTACTTC. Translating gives CASRSDRGGGQQYF.

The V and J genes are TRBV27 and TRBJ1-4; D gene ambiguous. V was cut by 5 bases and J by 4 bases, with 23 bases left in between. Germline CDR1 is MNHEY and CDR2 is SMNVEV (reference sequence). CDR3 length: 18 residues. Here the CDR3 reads CASSPQIALGEYNEKLFF. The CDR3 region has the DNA TGTGCCAGCAGTCCTCAGATCGCTCTAGGAGAATATAATGAAAAACTGTTTTTT.

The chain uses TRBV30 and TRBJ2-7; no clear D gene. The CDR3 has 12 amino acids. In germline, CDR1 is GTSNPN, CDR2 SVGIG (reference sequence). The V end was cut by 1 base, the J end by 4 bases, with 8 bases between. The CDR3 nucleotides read TGTGCCTGGAGTGGTGACACTTACGAGCAGTACTTC. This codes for CAWSGDTYEQYF.

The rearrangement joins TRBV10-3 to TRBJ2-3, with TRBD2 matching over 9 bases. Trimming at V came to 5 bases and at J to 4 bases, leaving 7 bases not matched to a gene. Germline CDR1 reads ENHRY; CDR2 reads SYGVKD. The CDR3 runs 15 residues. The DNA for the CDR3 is TGTGCCATCAGTCTTTTTGGCGGGGGGGCAGATACGCAGTATTTT. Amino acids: CAISLFGGGADTQYF.

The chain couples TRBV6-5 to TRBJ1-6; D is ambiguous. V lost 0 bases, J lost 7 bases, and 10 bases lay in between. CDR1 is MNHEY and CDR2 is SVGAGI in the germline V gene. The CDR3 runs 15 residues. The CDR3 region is CASSYSIGGNSPLHF. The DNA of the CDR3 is TGTGCCAGCAGTTACTCGATAGGTGGAAATTCACCCCTCCACTTT.

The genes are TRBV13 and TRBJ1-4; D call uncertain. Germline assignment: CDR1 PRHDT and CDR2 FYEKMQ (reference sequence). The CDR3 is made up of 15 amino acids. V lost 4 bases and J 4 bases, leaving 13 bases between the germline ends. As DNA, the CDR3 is TGTGCCAGCAGCTCTTTCTCGGATGGTAATGAAAAACTGTTTTTT. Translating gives CASSSFSDGNEKLFF.

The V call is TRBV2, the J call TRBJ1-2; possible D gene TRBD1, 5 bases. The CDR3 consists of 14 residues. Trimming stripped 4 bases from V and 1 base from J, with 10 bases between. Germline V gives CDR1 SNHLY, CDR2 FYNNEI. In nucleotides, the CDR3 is TGTGCCAGCAGTGTGGGACGGATTAACTATGGCTACACCTTC. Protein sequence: CASSVGRINYGYTF.

CDR3 sequence reads: CASSQGLAGVGQYF. DNA for the CDR3: TGCGCCAGCAGCCAAGGGCTAGCGGGGGTTGGGCAGTATTTT. The chain joins TRBV4-3 to TRBJ2-3; 10 bases line up with TRBD2. This CDR3 is built from 14 residues. The V gene's germline CDR1 is LGHNA and CDR2 YSLEER. With 1 base clipped from V and 11 bases from J, the junction kept 6 bases outside the gene matches.

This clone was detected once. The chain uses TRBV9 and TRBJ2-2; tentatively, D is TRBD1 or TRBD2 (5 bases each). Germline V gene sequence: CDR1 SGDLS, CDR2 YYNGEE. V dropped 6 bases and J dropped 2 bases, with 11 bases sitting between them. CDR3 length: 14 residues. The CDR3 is CASTWGSNTGELFF. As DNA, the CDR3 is TGTGCCAGCACATGGGGGTCAAACACCGGGGAGCTGTTTTTT.

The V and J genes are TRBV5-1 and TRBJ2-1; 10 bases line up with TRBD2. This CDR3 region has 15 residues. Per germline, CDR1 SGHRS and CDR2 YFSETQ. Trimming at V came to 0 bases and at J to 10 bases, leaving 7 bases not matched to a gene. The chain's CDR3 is CASSLDVAGGREQFF. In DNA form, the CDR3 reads TGCGCCAGCAGCTTGGATGTAGCGGGGGGCAGGGAGCAGTTCTTC.

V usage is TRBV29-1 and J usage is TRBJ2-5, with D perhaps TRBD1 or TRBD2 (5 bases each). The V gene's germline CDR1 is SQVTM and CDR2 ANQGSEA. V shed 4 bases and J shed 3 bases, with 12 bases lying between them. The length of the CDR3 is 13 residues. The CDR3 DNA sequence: TGCAGCGTTGGGCCAGGGAGTGAAGAGACCCAGTACTTC. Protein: CSVGPGSEETQYF. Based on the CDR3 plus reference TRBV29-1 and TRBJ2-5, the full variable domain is SAVISQKPSRDICQRGTSLTIQCQVDSQVTMMFWYRQQPGQSLTLIATANQGSEATYESGFVIDKFPISRPNLTFSTLTVSNMSPEDSSIYLCSVGPGSEETQYFGPGTRLLVL.

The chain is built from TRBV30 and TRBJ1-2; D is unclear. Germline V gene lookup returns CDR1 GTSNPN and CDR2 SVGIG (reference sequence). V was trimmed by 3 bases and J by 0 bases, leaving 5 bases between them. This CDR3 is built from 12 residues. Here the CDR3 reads CAWRVSNYGYTF. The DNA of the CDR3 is TGTGCCTGGAGGGTTTCTAACTATGGCTACACCTTC.

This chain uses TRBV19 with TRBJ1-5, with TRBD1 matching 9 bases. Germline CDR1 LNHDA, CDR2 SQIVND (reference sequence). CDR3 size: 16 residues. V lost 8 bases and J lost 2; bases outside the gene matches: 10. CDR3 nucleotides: TGTGCCAGTCCAAAACCCAGGACAGGGGGCAATCAGCCCCAGCATTTT. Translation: CASPKPRTGGNQPQHF.

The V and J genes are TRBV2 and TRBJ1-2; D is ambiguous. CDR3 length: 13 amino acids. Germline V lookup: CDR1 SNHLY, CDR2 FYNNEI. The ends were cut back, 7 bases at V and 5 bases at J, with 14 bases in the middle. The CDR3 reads CASIEVMGYGYTF. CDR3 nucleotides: TGTGCCAGCATCGAAGTAATGGGGTATGGCTACACCTTC.

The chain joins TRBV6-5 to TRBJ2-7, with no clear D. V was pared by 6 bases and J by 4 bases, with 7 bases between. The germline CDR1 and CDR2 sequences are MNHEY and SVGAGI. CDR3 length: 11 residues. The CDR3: CASRRAYEQYF. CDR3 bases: TGTGCCAGCAGGCGTGCGTACGAGCAGTACTTC.

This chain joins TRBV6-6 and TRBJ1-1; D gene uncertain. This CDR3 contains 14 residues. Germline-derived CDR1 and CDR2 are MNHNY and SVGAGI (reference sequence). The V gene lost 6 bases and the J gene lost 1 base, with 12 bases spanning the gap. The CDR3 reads CASSPPGTNTEAFF. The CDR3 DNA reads TGTGCCAGCAGCCCCCCGGGAACGAACACTGAAGCTTTCTTT.